This T cell receptor (beta chain) emerged from a study of cytomegalovirus exposure and HLA in healthy donors. Primers included in the PCR were 60 Vbeta and 13 Jbeta primers. The table came from immunoSEQ multiplex PCR; TCRdb's copy has only in-frame clones and leaves some out. The sample includes about 25,000 clones, just under 70% seen only once; the top ten take 4% to 4.5%. With respect to this clone: Its target is not known.

CDR3 length: 12 amino acids. V was trimmed by 8 bases and J by 4 bases, leaving 14 bases between them. Germline CDR1 SQVTM, CDR2 ANQGSEA. Study-level findings and limits: Later analysis suggested links between common viral pathogens and several top significant clusters.

The chain recombines TRBV29-1 with TRBJ1-2; the D gene is possibly TRBD1 (6 bases). The sequence was obtained from a woman aged 50 to 65 in good health and CMV-seronegative. The specimen was PBMCs. The CDR3 DNA sequence: TGCAGCTCCGAGGGGGACGGCTATGGCTACACCTTC. Translation: CSSEGDGYGYTF. The entire variable domain, with the rest obtained from reference TRBV29-1 and TRBJ1-2, is as follows: SAVISQKPSRDICQRGTSLTIQCQVDSQVTMMFWYRQQPGQSLTLIATANQGSEATYESGFVIDKFPISRPNLTFSTLTVSNMSPEDSSIYLCSSEGDGYGYTFGSGTRLTVV.